This entry lists 2 T cell receptor beta chains sequenced from one sample in a study of blood T cell repertoires in COVID-19. The table came from immunoSEQ multiplex PCR; TCRdb's copy has only in-frame clones and leaves some out. The sample consists of over 90,000 clones, about 90% of them appearing once. The sample was peripheral blood. All receptors derive from a woman in her forties or fifties with COVID-19, enrolled during active disease.

This chain joins TRBV27 and TRBJ2-7; D might be TRBD1 (7 bases). V was trimmed by 2 bases and J by 7 bases, leaving 12 bases between them. The CDR3 runs to 13 residues. Germline lookup yields CDR1 MNHEY and CDR2 SMNVEV (reference sequence). CDR3 region: CASSLKTGREQYF. CDR3 sequence (DNA): TGTGCCAGCAGTTTAAAGACAGGGAGGGAGCAGTACTTC.

This sequence joins TRBV29-1 and TRBJ1-1; D might be TRBD1 (5 bases). The CDR3 consists of 10 residues. The V end lost 4 bases, the J end lost 7 bases, and 7 bases lay between the germline ends. CDR1 and CDR2 (germline): SQVTM, ANQGSEA. The CDR3 DNA reads as TGCAGCGTTGGGGGGGGTGAAGCTTTCTTT. Translating it yields CSVGGGEAFF.